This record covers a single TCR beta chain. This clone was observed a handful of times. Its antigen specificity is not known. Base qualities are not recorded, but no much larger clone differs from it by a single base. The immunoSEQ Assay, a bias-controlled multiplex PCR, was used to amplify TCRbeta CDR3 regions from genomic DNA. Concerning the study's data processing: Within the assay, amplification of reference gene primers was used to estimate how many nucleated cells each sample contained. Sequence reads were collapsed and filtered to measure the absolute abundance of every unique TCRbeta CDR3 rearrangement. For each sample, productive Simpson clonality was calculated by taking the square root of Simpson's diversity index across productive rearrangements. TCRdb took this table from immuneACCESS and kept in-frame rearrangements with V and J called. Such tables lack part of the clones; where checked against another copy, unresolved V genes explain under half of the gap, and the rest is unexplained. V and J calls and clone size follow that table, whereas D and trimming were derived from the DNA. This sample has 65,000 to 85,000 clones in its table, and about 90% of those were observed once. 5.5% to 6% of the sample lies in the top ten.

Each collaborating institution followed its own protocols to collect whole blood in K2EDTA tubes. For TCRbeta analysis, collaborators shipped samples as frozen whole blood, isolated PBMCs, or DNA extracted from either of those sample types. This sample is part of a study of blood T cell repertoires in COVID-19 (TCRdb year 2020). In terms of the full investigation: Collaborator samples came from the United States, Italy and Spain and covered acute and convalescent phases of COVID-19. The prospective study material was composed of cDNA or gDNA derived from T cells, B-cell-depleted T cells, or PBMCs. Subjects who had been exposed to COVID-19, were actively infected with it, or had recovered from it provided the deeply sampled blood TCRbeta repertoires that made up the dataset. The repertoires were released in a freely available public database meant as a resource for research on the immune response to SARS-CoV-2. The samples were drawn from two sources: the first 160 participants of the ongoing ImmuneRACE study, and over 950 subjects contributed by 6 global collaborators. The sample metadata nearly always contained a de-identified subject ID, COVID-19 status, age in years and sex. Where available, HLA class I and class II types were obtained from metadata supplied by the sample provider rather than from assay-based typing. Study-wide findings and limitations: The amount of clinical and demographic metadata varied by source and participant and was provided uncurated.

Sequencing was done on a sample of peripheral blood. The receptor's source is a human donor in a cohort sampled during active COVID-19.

The DNA is TGTGCCAGCAGCCACCGGGACAGAGTCTCTGGAAACACCATATATTTT. Its product reads: CASSHRDRVSGNTIYF. The rearranged chain carries TRBV7-3 and TRBJ1-3, with 7 middle bases fitting TRBD1. The junction shows trimming of 5 bases on V and 0 bases on J, and the gene matches do not reach 7 bases of it. CDR1 SGHTA and CDR2 FQGTGA are derived from the germline V gene. From cysteine to phenylalanine, the CDR3 is 16 amino acids long. Only the CDR3 part of the read is kept: 48 bases, read in frame from the first base. Joined to the reference TRBV7-3 and TRBJ1-3 proteins, this CDR3 gives the full variable domain: GAGVSQTPSNKVTEKGKYVELRCDPISGHTALYWYRQSLGQGPEFLIYFQGTGAADDSGLPNDRFFAVRPEGSVSTLKIQRTERGDSAVYLCASSHRDRVSGNTIYFGEGSWLTVV.